This record covers a single T cell receptor (beta chain). Its antigen remains unknown. This sample is part of a study of T-cell memory formation after mild COVID-19. The trim removed 3 bases at V and 7 bases at J, leaving 8 bases unmatched. Germline assignment: CDR1 LGHDT and CDR2 YNNKEL (reference sequence). The CDR3 has 15 amino acids. 5'RACE with constant-segment primers yielded barcoded, UMI-tagged TCR alpha and TCR beta cDNA libraries. TCRdb redid the calling of the 5' RACE reads with MiXCR, one entry per CDR3 protein. The table lists around 250,000 distinct CDR3 sequences, around 16% of them singletons. Regarding the study as a whole: CD4/CD8 balance held among clones contracting day 15 to 85, and later expanders leaned CD4+. CD4+ contracting clones were mainly CM and EM; CD8+ ones, EMRA.

The specimen sequenced was PBMCs or a T cell subset sorted from them (not recorded which). The chain carries TRBV3-1 and TRBJ2-2, with 7 bases aligning to TRBD2. The clonotype was recovered from a man aged 18 to 29 who had mild COVID-19 (a few samples of this study predate the infection). Cell type and time point are not known. This CDR3 is CASSQGGPRNGELFF. CDR3 DNA sequence: TGTGCCAGCAGCCAGGGAGGGCCCAGGAACGGGGAGCTGTTTTTT.